The clone carrying this T cell receptor (beta chain) has a single count. Original processing notes: Reference gene primers were amplified, and this amplification served to estimate nucleated cell counts. Assay: immunoSEQ multiplex PCR; the TCRdb copy retains only in-frame clones and omits some. Clone size and V and J calls were adopted from that table, with D and trimming inferred from the DNA. The profile shows under 300,000 clones, about nine tenths of them singletons. This specimen belongs to a study of blood T cell repertoires in COVID-19. Overall study: The United States, Italy and Spain supplied acute and convalescent COVID-19 samples.

This receptor was obtained from a man aged 55-75 years who had recovered from COVID-19. The sequenced material came from peripheral blood.

The CDR3 nucleotides are TGTGCCAGCAGCCGACGGGAGGGGGCAGATACGCAGTATTTT. Translation gives CASSRREGADTQYF. The rearrangement joins TRBV6-5 to TRBJ2-3; 8 bases agree with TRBD2. Losses at the gene ends were 6 bases for V and 4 bases for J; bases not matched to a gene: 6. The CDR3 runs to 14 residues. The germline gives CDR1 MNHEY, CDR2 SVGAGI.